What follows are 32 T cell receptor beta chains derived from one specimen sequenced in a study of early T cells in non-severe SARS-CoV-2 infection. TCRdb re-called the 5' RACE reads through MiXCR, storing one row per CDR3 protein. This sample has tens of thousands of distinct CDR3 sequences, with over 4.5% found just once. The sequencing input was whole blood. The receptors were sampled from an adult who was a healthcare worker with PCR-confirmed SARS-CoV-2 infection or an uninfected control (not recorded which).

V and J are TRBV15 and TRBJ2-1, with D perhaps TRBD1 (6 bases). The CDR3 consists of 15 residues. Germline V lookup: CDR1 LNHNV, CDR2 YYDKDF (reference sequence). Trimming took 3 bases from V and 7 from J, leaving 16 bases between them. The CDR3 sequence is CATSSRRQASNEQFF. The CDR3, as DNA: TGTGCCACCAGCAGCAGAAGACAGGCTTCGAATGAGCAGTTCTTC.

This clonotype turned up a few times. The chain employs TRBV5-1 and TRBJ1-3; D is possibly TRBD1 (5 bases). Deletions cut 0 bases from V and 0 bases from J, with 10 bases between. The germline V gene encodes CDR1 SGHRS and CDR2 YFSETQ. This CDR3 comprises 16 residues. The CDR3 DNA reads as TGCGCCAGCAGCTTGGGGGGACTGACCTCTGGAAACACCATATATTTT. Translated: CASSLGGLTSGNTIYF.

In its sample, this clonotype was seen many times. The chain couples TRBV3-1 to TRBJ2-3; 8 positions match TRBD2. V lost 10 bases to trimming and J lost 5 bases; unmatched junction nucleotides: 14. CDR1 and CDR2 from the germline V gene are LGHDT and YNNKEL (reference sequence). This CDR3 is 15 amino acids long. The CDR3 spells CATSYSGTRGDTQYF. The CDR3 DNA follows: TGTGCCACCTCCTACTCCGGGACTAGAGGAGATACGCAGTATTTT.

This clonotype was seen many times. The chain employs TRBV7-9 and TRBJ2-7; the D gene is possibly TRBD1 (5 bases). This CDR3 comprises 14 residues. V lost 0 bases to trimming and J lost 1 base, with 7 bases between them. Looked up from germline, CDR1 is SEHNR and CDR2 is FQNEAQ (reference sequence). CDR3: CASSLATASYEQYF. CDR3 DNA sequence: TGTGCCAGCAGCTTAGCGACAGCATCCTACGAGCAGTACTTC.

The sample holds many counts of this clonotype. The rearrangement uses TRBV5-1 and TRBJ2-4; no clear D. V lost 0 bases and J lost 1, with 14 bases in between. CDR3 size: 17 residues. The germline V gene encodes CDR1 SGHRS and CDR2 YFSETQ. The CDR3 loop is CASSLVAVVGAKNIQYF. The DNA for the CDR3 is TGCGCCAGCAGCTTGGTAGCTGTGGTGGGGGCCAAAAACATTCAGTACTTC. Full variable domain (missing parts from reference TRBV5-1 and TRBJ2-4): KAGVTQTPRYLIKTRGQQVTLSCSPISGHRSVSWYQQTPGQGLQFLFEYFSETQRNKGNFPGRFSGRQFSNSRSEMNVSTLELGDSALYLCASSLVAVVGAKNIQYFGAGTRLSVL.

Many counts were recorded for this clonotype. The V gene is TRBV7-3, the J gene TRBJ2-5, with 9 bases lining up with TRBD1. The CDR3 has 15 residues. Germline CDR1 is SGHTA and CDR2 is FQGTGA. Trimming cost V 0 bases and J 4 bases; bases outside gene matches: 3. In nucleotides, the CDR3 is TGTGCCAGCAGCTTAACGGGACAGGGTAGAGAGACCCAGTACTTC. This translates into CASSLTGQGRETQYF.

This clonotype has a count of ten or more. This chain's CDR3 is CASSKGLGTDTQYF. The CDR3 nucleotides are TGTGCCAGCAGTAAGGGACTGGGCACAGATACGCAGTATTTT. V is TRBV7-3 and J is TRBJ2-3; the D gene is possibly TRBD2 (6 bases). The CDR3 contains 14 residues. V was shortened by 6 bases and J by 1 base, with 11 bases between the two germline ends. CDR1 SGHTA and CDR2 FQGTGA come from the germline V gene.

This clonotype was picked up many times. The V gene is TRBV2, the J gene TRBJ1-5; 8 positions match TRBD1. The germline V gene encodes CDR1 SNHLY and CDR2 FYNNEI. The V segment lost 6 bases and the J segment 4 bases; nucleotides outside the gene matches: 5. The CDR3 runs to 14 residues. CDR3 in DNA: TGTGCCAGCAGAAAGGACAGGGATAATCAGCCCCAGCATTTT. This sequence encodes CASRKDRDNQPQHF.

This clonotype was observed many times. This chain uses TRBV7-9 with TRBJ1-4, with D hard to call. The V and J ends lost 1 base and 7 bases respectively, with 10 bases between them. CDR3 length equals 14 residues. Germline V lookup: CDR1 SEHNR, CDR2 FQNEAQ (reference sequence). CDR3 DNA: TGTGCCAGCAGCTTAGAGGTGGTTGGTGAAAAACTGTTTTTT. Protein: CASSLEVVGEKLFF.

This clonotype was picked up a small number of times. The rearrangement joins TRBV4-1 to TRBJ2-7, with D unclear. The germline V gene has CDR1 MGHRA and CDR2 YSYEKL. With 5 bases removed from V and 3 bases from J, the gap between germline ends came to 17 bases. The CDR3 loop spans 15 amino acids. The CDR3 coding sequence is TGCGCCAGCAGCTCCTACACCGGAGTTCTCTACGAGCAGTACTTC. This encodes CASSSYTGVLYEQYF.

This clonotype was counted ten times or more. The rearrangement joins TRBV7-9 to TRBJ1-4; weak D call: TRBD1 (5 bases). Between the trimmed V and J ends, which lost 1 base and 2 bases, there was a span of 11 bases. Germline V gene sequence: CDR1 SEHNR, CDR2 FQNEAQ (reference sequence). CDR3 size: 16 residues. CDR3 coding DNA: TGTGCCAGCAGCTTAGGGCAGGGATCTACTAATGAAAAACTGTTTTTT. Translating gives CASSLGQGSTNEKLFF.

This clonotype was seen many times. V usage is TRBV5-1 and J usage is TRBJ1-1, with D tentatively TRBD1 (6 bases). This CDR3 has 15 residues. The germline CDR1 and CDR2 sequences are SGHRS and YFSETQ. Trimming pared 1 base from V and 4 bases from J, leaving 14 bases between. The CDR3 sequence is CASSLNRVAGTEAFF. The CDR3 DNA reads TGCGCCAGCAGCTTGAACAGGGTGGCGGGCACTGAAGCTTTCTTT.

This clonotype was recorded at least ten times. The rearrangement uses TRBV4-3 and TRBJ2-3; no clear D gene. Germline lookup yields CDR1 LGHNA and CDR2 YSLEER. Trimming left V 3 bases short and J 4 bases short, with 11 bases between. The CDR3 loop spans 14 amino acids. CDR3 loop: CASSQRLGPDTQYF. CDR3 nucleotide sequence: TGCGCCAGCAGCCAGAGGTTAGGGCCAGATACGCAGTATTTT.

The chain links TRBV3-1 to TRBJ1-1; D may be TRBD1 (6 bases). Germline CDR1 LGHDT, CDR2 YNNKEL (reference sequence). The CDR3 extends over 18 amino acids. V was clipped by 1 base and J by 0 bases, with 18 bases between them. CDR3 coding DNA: TGTGCCAGCAGCCAAGGATTTTTTCGGGGACACATGAACACTGAAGCTTTCTTT. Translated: CASSQGFFRGHMNTEAFF.

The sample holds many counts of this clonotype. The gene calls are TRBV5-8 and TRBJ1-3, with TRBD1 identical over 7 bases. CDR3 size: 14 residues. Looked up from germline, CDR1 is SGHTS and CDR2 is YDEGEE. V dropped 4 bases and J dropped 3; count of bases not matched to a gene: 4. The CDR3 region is CASSMDRNGNTIYF. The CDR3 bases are TGTGCCAGCAGCATGGACAGGAATGGAAACACCATATATTTT.

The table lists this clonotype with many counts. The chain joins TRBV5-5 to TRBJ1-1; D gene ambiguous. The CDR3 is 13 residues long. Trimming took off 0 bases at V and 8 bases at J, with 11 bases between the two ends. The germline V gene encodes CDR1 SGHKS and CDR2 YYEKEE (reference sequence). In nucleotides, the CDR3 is TGTGCCAGCAGCTTGGTGGTAGGGTGGGAAGCTTTCTTT. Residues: CASSLVVGWEAFF. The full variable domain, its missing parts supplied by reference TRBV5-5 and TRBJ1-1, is DAGVTQSPTHLIKTRGQQVTLRCSPISGHKSVSWYQQVLGQGPQFIFQYYEKEERGRGNFPDRFSARQFPNYSSELNVNALLLGDSALYLCASSLVVGWEAFFGQGTRLTVV.

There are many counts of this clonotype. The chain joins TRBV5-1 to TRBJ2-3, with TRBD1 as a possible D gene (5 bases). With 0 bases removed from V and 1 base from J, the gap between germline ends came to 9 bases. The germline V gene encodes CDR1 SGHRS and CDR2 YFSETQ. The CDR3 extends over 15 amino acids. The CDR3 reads CASSLDGHGTDTQYF. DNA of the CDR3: TGCGCCAGCAGCTTGGACGGACATGGCACAGATACGCAGTATTTT.

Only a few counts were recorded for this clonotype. The CDR3 reads CASSPGTAYEQYF. In DNA form, the CDR3 reads TGCGCCAGCAGCCCCGGGACGGCCTACGAGCAGTACTTC. The chain recombines TRBV10-1 with TRBJ2-7; D may be TRBD1 or TRBD2 (5 bases each). Trimming pared 6 bases from V and 2 bases from J, leaving 11 bases between. Germline lookup yields CDR1 WNHNN and CDR2 SYGVQD (reference sequence). This CDR3 contains 13 residues.

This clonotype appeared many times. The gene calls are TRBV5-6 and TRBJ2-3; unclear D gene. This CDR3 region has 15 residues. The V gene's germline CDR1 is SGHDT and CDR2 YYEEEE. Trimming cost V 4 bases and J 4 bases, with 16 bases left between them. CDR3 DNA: TGTGCCAGCAGCCAAGCGACGCGGTGGCCAGATACGCAGTATTTT. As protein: CASSQATRWPDTQYF. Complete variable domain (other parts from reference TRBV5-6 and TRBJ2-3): DAGVTQSPTHLIKTRGQQVTLRCSPKSGHDTVSWYQQALGQGPQFIFQYYEEEERQRGNFPDRFSGHQFPNYSSELNVNALLLGDSALYLCASSQATRWPDTQYFGPGTRLTVL.

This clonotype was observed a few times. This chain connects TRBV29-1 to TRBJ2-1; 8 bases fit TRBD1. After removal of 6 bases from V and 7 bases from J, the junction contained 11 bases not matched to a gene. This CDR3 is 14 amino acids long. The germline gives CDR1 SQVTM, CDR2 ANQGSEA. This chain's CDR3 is CSVTNPGQDNEQFF. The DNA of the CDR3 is TGCAGCGTCACGAACCCGGGACAGGATAATGAGCAGTTCTTC.

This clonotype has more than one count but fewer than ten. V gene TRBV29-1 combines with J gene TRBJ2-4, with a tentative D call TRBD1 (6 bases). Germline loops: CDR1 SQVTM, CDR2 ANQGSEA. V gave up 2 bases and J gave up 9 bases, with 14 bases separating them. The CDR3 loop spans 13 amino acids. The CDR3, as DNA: TGCAGCGTTGAAATGGACATAGGGGGCATTCAGTACTTC. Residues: CSVEMDIGGIQYF.

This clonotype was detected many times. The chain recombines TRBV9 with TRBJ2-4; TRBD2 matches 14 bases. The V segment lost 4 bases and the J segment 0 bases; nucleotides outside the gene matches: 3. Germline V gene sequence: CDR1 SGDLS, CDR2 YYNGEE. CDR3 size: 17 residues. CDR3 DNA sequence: TGTGCCAGCAGCCCGACTAGCGGGGGGGCAGCCAAAAACATTCAGTACTTC. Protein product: CASSPTSGGAAKNIQYF.

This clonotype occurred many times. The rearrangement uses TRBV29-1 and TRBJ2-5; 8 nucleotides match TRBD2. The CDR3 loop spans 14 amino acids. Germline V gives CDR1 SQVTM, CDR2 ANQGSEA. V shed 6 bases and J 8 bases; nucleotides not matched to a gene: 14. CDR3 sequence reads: CSVKAIAGPGTQYF. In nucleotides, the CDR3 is TGCAGCGTCAAAGCCATAGCGGGGCCAGGAACCCAGTACTTC.

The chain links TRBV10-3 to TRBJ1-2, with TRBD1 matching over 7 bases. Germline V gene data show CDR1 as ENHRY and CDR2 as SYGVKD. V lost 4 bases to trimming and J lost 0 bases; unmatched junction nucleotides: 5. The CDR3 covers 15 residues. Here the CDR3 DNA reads TGTGCCATCAGTGCCGACAGGGTCCCTAACTATGGCTACACCTTC. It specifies CAISADRVPNYGYTF.

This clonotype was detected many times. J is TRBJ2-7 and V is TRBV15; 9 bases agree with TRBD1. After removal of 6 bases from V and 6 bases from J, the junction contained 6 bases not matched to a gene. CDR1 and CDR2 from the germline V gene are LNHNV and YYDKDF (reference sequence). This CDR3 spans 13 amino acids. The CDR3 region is CATSIQGQGEQYF. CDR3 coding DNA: TGTGCCACCAGTATACAGGGACAGGGCGAGCAGTACTTC.

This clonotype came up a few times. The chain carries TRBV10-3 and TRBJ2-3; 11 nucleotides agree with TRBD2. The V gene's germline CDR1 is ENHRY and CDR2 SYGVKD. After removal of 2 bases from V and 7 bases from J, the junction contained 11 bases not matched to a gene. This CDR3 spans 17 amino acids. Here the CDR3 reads CAISEDIAGGITNTQYF. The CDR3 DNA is TGTGCCATCAGTGAGGACATAGCGGGAGGGATCACTAATACGCAGTATTTT.

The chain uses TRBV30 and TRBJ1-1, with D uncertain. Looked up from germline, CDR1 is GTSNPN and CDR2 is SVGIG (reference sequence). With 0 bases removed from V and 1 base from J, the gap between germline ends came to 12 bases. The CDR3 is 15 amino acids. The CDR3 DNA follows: TGTGCCTGGAGTGTAAGTTGGTTGAGGAACACTGAAGCTTTCTTT. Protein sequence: CAWSVSWLRNTEAFF.

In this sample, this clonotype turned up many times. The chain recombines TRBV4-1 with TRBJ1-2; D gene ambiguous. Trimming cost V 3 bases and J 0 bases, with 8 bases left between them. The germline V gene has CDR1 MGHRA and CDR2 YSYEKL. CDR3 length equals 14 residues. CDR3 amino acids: CASSHLTANYGYTF. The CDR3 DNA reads TGCGCCAGCAGCCACCTAACCGCTAACTATGGCTACACCTTC.

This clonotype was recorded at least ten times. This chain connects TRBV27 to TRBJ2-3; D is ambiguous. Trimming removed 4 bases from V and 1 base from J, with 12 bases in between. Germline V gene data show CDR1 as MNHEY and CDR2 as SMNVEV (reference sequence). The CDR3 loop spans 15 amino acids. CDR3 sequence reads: CASSYFIGGTDTQYF. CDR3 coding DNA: TGTGCCAGCAGTTATTTCATTGGGGGCACAGATACGCAGTATTTT.

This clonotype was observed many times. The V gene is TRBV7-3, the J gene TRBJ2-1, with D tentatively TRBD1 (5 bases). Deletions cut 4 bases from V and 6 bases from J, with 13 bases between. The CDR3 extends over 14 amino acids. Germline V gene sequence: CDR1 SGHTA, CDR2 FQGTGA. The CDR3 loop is CASSSGINLNEQFF. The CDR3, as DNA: TGTGCCAGCAGCTCAGGGATTAATCTCAATGAGCAGTTCTTC. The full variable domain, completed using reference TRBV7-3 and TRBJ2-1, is GAGVSQTPSNKVTEKGKYVELRCDPISGHTALYWYRQSLGQGPEFLIYFQGTGAADDSGLPNDRFFAVRPEGSVSTLKIQRTERGDSAVYLCASSSGINLNEQFFGPGTRLTVL.

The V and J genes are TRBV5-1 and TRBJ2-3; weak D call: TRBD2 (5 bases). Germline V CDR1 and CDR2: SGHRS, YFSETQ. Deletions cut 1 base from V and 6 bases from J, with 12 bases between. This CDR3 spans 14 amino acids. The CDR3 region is CASSLSPRGDTQYF. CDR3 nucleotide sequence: TGCGCCAGCAGCTTGTCCCCGAGAGGGGATACGCAGTATTTT.

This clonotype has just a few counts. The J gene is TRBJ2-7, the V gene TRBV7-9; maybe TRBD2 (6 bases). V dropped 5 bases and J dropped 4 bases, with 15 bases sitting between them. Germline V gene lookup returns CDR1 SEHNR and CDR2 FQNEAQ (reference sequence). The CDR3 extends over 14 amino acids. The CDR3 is CASSPRRGSYEQYF. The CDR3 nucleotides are TGTGCCAGCAGCCCGCGGAGGGGCAGTTACGAGCAGTACTTC.